There are a few counts of the clone carrying this TCR beta chain. Its specificity is not known. The data were obtained in a study of immune cell composition in non-small cell lung cancer. Some clones are missing from TCRdb's copy, which holds only in-frame ones; the method was immunoSEQ multiplex PCR. The sample consists of about 16,000 clones, around four fifths of them appearing once. Normal lung was taken at the farthest possible site, at least 3 cm from tumour. Germline CDR1 SNHLY, CDR2 FYNNEI. This CDR3 has 13 amino acids. With 2 bases removed from V and 2 bases from J, the gap between germline ends came to 7 bases. Study-wide results and limits: About 80% of squamous and 25% to 35% of adenocarcinoma cases had tumour-associated clones >0.5%.

This sample was also put to use in a study of CD4 T cells in lung cancer. As that report states: Before giving blood, patients had received treatments including platinum chemotherapy, some also nivolumab or pembrolizumab.

Sample: non-adjacent lung tissue. The receptor was isolated from a human donor with non-small cell lung cancer. The chain is built from TRBV2 and TRBJ2-7; tentatively, D is TRBD1 (5 bases). The CDR3 region has the DNA TGTGCCAGCAGTGAAAGGGGCGCCTACGAGCAGTACTTC. It specifies CASSERGAYEQYF.